The 27 T cell receptor beta chains below all came from one sample that was sequenced in a study of T cells in Graves' hyperthyroidism and ophthalmopathy. RNA transcripts were the template for amplifying TCR beta CDR3 regions. HTBI primers drove first-round RT-PCR of the TCR CDR3. TCRdb independently ran MiXCR on the multiplex PCR reads; one entry per CDR3 protein. The table shows roughly 600,000 distinct CDR3 sequences, with about 14% occurring only once. Input material: blood. These receptors were taken from a woman between 50 and 59 years old with Graves' ophthalmopathy.

In this sample, this clonotype turned up many times. The genes are TRBV12-3 or TRBV12-4 and TRBJ2-5; unclear D gene. CDR3 length equals 13 residues. Deletions cut 7 bases from V and 2 bases from J, with 11 bases between. For the CDR3, the DNA is TGTGCCAGCACTCTGAGGATTCAAGAGACCCAGTACTTC. This sequence encodes CASTLRIQETQYF.

The chain carries TRBV18 and TRBJ1-1; a weak D match, TRBD1 (6 bases). The CDR3 contains 14 residues. V lost 0 bases to trimming and J lost 5 bases, with 10 bases between them. Germline CDR1 is KGHSH and CDR2 is LQKENI. The CDR3 sequence is CASSPPTGLTEAFF. The CDR3, as DNA: TGTGCCAGCTCACCACCGACAGGTTTGACTGAAGCTTTCTTT.

V and J are TRBV10-3 and TRBJ1-6; 9 nucleotides match TRBD1. V lost 9 bases, J lost 10 bases, and 7 bases stayed unmatched. In germline, CDR1 is ENHRY, CDR2 SYGVKD. This CDR3 has 13 amino acids. DNA for the CDR3: TGTGCCATTCGGGACAGGGAATCGTCACCCCTCCACTTT. Its protein product is CAIRDRESSPLHF.

This clonotype was detected many times. In DNA form, the CDR3 reads TGTGCCAGCAGCTTAGTGGGTGGGGACCATGAAAAACTGTTTTTT. Protein: CASSLVGGDHEKLFF. This rearrangement joins TRBV7-2 to TRBJ1-4; maybe TRBD1 (5 bases). The V gene's germline CDR1 is SGHTA and CDR2 FQGNSA. The CDR3 has 15 amino acids. Trimming cost V 1 base and J 6 bases, with 12 bases left between them.

V is TRBV9 and J is TRBJ2-5; 10 positions match TRBD2. From germline, CDR1 is SGDLS and CDR2 YYNGEE. This CDR3 contains 14 residues. With V trimmed by 4 bases and J by 11 bases, 11 bases remained unmatched. CDR3 sequence reads: CASSPRTSGDQQYF. CDR3 in DNA: TGTGCCAGCAGCCCCCGGACTAGCGGAGATCAACAGTACTTC.

This clonotype was seen many times. DNA of the CDR3: TGTGCCACCAGTGACGCCGGCTTGGAGGGATACAATGAGCAGTTCTTC. It encodes CATSDAGLEGYNEQFF. V is TRBV24-1 and J is TRBJ2-1; D perhaps matches TRBD2 (6 bases). V lost 4 bases and J lost 4, with 16 bases in between. CDR1 KGHDR and CDR2 SFDVKD come from the germline V gene. The CDR3 covers 16 residues.

The CDR3 coding sequence is TGCAGTGCTAGAGAGTGGAGGCCTAATGAAAAACTGTTTTTT. This gives the protein CSAREWRPNEKLFF. The genes are TRBV20-1 and TRBJ1-4, with D uncertain. The V end lost 0 bases, the J end lost 3 bases, and 8 bases lay between the germline ends. This CDR3 region has 14 residues. CDR1 is DFQATT and CDR2 is SNEGSKA in the germline V gene (reference sequence).

In this sample, this clonotype turned up many times. This sequence joins TRBV9 and TRBJ1-3; TRBD1 might be the D (6 bases). Germline loops: CDR1 SGDLS, CDR2 YYNGEE. The CDR3 is 17 residues long. The V end lost 2 bases, the J end lost 3 bases, and 18 bases lay between the germline ends. This chain's CDR3 is CASSVGEGEYGGNTIYF. In DNA, the CDR3 is TGTGCCAGCAGCGTTGGGGAGGGGGAGTACGGTGGAAACACCATATATTTT.

This chain connects TRBV20-1 to TRBJ2-7, with 7 bases identical to TRBD2. V gave up 0 bases and J gave up 3 bases; unmatched junction bases: 8. This CDR3 has 15 amino acids. Germline CDR1 reads DFQATT; CDR2 reads SNEGSKA (reference sequence). CDR3 loop: CSAREASGNLYEQYF. As DNA, the CDR3 is TGCAGTGCTAGAGAGGCTAGCGGTAACCTCTACGAGCAGTACTTC.

This clonotype came up many times. J is TRBJ2-1 and V is TRBV7-8, with 14 bases that match TRBD2. The V segment lost 5 bases and the J segment 2 bases; nucleotides outside the gene matches: 17. CDR1 and CDR2 (germline): SGHVS, FQNEAQ. The CDR3 spans 21 residues. CDR3 amino acids: CASSLNPGLAGVERAYNEQFF. Here the CDR3 DNA reads TGTGCCAGCAGCCTAAACCCGGGACTAGCGGGAGTTGAAAGGGCCTACAATGAGCAGTTCTTC.

The V call is TRBV7-2, the J call TRBJ2-1; 13 nucleotides match TRBD2. Germline lookup yields CDR1 SGHTA and CDR2 FQGNSA. This CDR3 contains 17 residues. Trimming cost V 2 bases and J 8 bases; bases outside gene matches: 9. The CDR3 DNA reads as TGTGCCAGCAGCTTACCCGGACTAGCGGGAGTTTTATATGAGCAGTTCTTC. This codes for CASSLPGLAGVLYEQFF.

This clonotype came up many times. The CDR3 region is CASGQGGNTIYF. Here the CDR3 DNA reads TGTGCCAGCGGCCAGGGTGGAAACACCATATATTTT. This chain links TRBV5-6 with TRBJ1-3, with TRBD1 as a possible D gene (5 bases). Germline CDR1 reads SGHDT; CDR2 reads YYEEEE. The CDR3 covers 12 residues. V gave up 7 bases and J gave up 3 bases, with 8 bases separating them.

A few counts support this clonotype. The chain employs TRBV20-1 and TRBJ2-5; tentative D call: TRBD1 (6 bases). Trimming stripped 2 bases from V and 1 base from J, with 17 bases between. The length of the CDR3 is 16 residues. Germline-derived CDR1 and CDR2 are DFQATT and SNEGSKA (reference sequence). The CDR3 DNA reads TGCAGTGCTAGAATACAGGGACGAGGTTTCCAAGAGACCCAGTACTTC. Residues: CSARIQGRGFQETQYF.

This clonotype was seen ten or more times. This chain joins TRBV10-3 and TRBJ1-2, with 7 bases lining up with TRBD1. Germline-derived CDR1 and CDR2 are ENHRY and SYGVKD. V shed 6 bases, J shed 4 bases, and the junction held 5 bases outside the gene matches. The CDR3 covers 13 residues. CDR3 DNA sequence: TGTGCCATCAGCCCGACAGGGTCCTATGGCTACACCTTC. Its protein is CAISPTGSYGYTF.

The sample holds many counts of this clonotype. The chain recombines TRBV7-3 with TRBJ2-5, with 7 bases fitting TRBD2. The ends lost 2 bases at V and 3 bases at J; junction bases unmatched: 6. This CDR3 has 15 amino acids. From germline, CDR1 is SGHTA and CDR2 FQGTGA. This CDR3 is CASSLSVAGKETQYF. For the CDR3, the DNA is TGTGCCAGCAGCTTATCGGTAGCGGGCAAAGAGACCCAGTACTTC.

The genes are TRBV4-3 and TRBJ1-4, with TRBD1 identical over 7 bases. Germline V gene lookup returns CDR1 LGHNA and CDR2 YSLEER. The ends lost 1 base at V and 7 bases at J; junction bases unmatched: 6. The CDR3 sequence is 15 residues long. CDR3 sequence: CASSQGRGVGEKLFF. The CDR3 nucleotides are TGCGCCAGCAGCCAAGGCAGGGGGGTGGGTGAAAAACTGTTTTTT.

This clonotype showed up many times. The chain couples TRBV29-1 to TRBJ2-3, with D possibly TRBD2 on 5 matching bases. Germline lookup yields CDR1 SQVTM and CDR2 ANQGSEA. The length of the CDR3 is 15 residues. The V and J ends lost 6 bases and 2 bases respectively, with 18 bases between them. CDR3 DNA sequence: TGCAGCGTCCATTTTATGGGAGAGACCACAGATACGCAGTATTTT. Protein: CSVHFMGETTDTQYF.

The table lists this clonotype with many counts. This chain links TRBV7-2 with TRBJ2-1; D not resolved. Germline CDR1 is SGHTA and CDR2 is FQGNSA. CDR3 length: 12 residues. V was clipped by 2 bases and J by 10 bases, with 9 bases between them. The CDR3 loop reads CASSLKAGEQFF. CDR3 DNA sequence: TGTGCCAGCAGCTTAAAGGCAGGAGAGCAGTTCTTC.

This chain links TRBV28 with TRBJ2-3, with TRBD2 matching over 7 bases. The CDR3 loop spans 16 amino acids. V lost 5 bases, J lost 5 bases, and 13 bases stayed unmatched. CDR1 MDHEN and CDR2 SYDVKM come from the germline V gene. The CDR3 sequence is CASSIPSAGVKDTQYF. The CDR3 nucleotides read TGTGCCAGCAGTATACCTAGCGCGGGAGTGAAAGATACGCAGTATTTT. The complete variable domain, with remaining parts taken from reference TRBV28 and TRBJ2-3, reads DVKVTQSSRYLVKRTGEKVFLECVQDMDHENMFWYRQDPGLGLRLIYFSYDVKMKEKGDIPEGYSVSREKKERFSLILESASTNQTSMYLCASSIPSAGVKDTQYFGPGTRLTVL.

This clonotype was detected ten times or more. The gene calls are TRBV5-1 and TRBJ2-1; perhaps TRBD2 as D (6 bases). Germline V CDR1 and CDR2: SGHRS, YFSETQ. The CDR3 has 15 amino acids. With 0 bases removed from V and 5 bases from J, the gap between germline ends came to 12 bases. The CDR3 here is CASSLDGRGHNEQFF. The CDR3 DNA reads TGCGCCAGCAGCTTGGATGGGCGGGGACACAATGAGCAGTTCTTC.

This clonotype was seen ten or more times. This sequence joins TRBV24-1 and TRBJ2-1; 12 positions agree with TRBD2. J gave up 5 bases and V 4 bases, and 8 bases lay outside the gene matches. CDR3 length equals 17 residues. Germline CDR1 is KGHDR and CDR2 is SFDVKD. The CDR3 spells CATSDPGLAGWDNEQFF. CDR3 DNA sequence: TGTGCCACCAGTGACCCCGGACTAGCGGGATGGGACAATGAGCAGTTCTTC.

There are a few counts of this clonotype. The CDR3 protein is CASSYEQRYGYTF. DNA of the CDR3: TGTGCCAGCAGTTACGAACAGCGATATGGCTACACCTTC. The gene calls are TRBV6-2 or TRBV6-3 and TRBJ1-2; D not resolved. This CDR3 is built from 13 residues. V gave up 2 bases and J gave up 5 bases, with 9 bases separating them. Germline values: CDR1 MNHEY, CDR2 SVGEGT.

This clonotype was detected a few times. The chain is built from TRBV28 and TRBJ2-7; D not resolved. Germline values: CDR1 MDHEN, CDR2 SYDVKM. Trimming removed 6 bases from V and 3 bases from J, with 12 bases in between. This CDR3 region has 13 residues. DNA for the CDR3: TGTGCCAGCAGATGGACGGGTGACTACGAGCAGTACTTC. It translates to CASRWTGDYEQYF. Full variable domain (rest looked up from reference TRBV28 and TRBJ2-7): DVKVTQSSRYLVKRTGEKVFLECVQDMDHENMFWYRQDPGLGLRLIYFSYDVKMKEKGDIPEGYSVSREKKERFSLILESASTNQTSMYLCASRWTGDYEQYFGPGTRLTVT.

This clonotype was observed a handful of times. The chain employs TRBV9 and TRBJ2-2, with 7 bases lining up with TRBD2. With V trimmed by 0 bases and J by 6 bases, 11 bases remained unmatched. Germline V gene lookup returns CDR1 SGDLS and CDR2 YYNGEE. This CDR3 region has 17 residues. The CDR3 sequence: CASSVVGGAGASGELFF. CDR3 sequence (DNA): TGTGCCAGCAGCGTAGTTGGTGGGGCGGGAGCATCCGGGGAGCTGTTTTTT.

The chain combines TRBV6-1 with TRBJ2-5; 11 nucleotides align to TRBD1. Per the germline V gene, CDR1 is MNHNS and CDR2 is SASEGT. V trimming: 5 bases; J trimming: 4 bases; junction bases outside the gene matches: 9. This CDR3 has 16 amino acids. The CDR3: CASSKISGTGGETQYF. Written as DNA, the CDR3 is TGTGCCAGCAGTAAAATATCCGGGACAGGGGGAGAGACCCAGTACTTC.

The rearrangement joins TRBV18 to TRBJ2-1; D possibly corresponds to TRBD1 (6 bases). From germline, CDR1 is KGHSH and CDR2 LQKENI. V lost 3 bases to trimming and J lost 5 bases, with 14 bases between them. The CDR3 contains 15 residues. This CDR3 is CASSPVTGLNNEQFF. DNA of the CDR3: TGTGCCAGCTCACCTGTGACAGGTCTTAACAATGAGCAGTTCTTC.

This clonotype was recorded many times. CDR3 loop: CASSQIHEQFF. The DNA for the CDR3 is TGTGCCAGCAGCCAAATCCATGAGCAGTTCTTC. V and J are TRBV3-1 and TRBJ2-1; no clear D. The CDR3 totals 11 residues. CDR1 and CDR2 (germline): LGHDT, YNNKEL (reference sequence). Trimming took 2 bases from V and 8 from J, leaving 4 bases between them.